These T cell receptor beta chains were read from a single sample in a study of shared clonotypes between healthy human individuals. Here immunoSEQ multiplex PCR was the method, and the copy in TCRdb shows in-frame clones only, minus some. The sample has over a million clones, roughly 96% seen once. Sequences were obtained from naive CD4+ T cells sorted from blood. The receptors shown here come from a man aged 30-40 years in good health. The CDR3 runs from the conserved cysteine through the conserved F or W. The order of the fields is D gene, J gene, clone size, V gene, CDR3 DNA, CDR3 protein. D genes are given only for firm matches. Not all rows give a size; the values are once, few, many and, for expanded clones, a class.

-	TRBJ1-2	-	TRBV29-1	TGCAGCGGTGGGACATCGAATACCTATGGCTACACCTTC	CSGGTSNTYGYTF
-	TRBJ1-2	-	TRBV15	TGTGCCACCAGCAGAGATGGGCCAGGGAAGGTTAACTATGGCTACACCTTC	CATSRDGPGKVNYGYTF
-	TRBJ2-4	-	TRBV28	TGTGCCATAGCCGGGATGGGAAACATTCAGTACTTC	CAIAGMGNIQYF
-	TRBJ1-3	-	TRBV6-5	TGTGCCAGCAGTTACGGGCAGACCTCTGGAAACACCATATATTTT	CASSYGQTSGNTIYF
-	TRBJ2-7	-	TRBV10-2	TGCGCCAGCAGTGATCGCGGGCGCCGCCATAATACCTACGAGCAGTACTTC	CASSDRGRRHNTYEQYF
TRBD1	TRBJ2-4	-	TRBV29-1	TGCAGCGTTTCCTTAAAGGGACAGCCACTCGTCACTCAGTACTTC	CSVSLKGQPLVTQYF
-	TRBJ1-5	once	TRBV19	TGTGCCAGTAGACCGGGACCGATTAGCAATCAGCCCCAGCATTTT	CASRPGPISNQPQHF
-	TRBJ1-1	-	TRBV6-5	TGTGCCAGCAGTTACCAAACAGGGGAAGCTTTCTTT	CASSYQTGEAFF
TRBD2	TRBJ2-5	-	TRBV11-2	TGTGCCAGCAGCTTAGAGGGACTAGCAAAGACCCAGTACTTC	CASSLEGLAKTQYF
TRBD1	TRBJ2-1	-	TRBV2	TGTGCCAGCAGGGAATACCGACAGGGGAATGAGCAGTTCTTC	CASREYRQGNEQFF
TRBD2	TRBJ2-2	-	TRBV15	TGTGCCACCAGCAGAGATCTAGCGGGAGTGAACACCGGGGAGCTGTTTTTT	CATSRDLAGVNTGELFF
TRBD1	TRBJ1-2	-	TRBV2	TGTGCCAGCAGGCAAAGACAGGGGCACTATGGCTACACCTTC	CASRQRQGHYGYTF
-	TRBJ2-3	-	TRBV5-4	TGTGCCAGCAGCTTGGGACAGGGCCGGGTAGCGGGGCCCACAGATACGCAGTATTTT	CASSLGQGRVAGPTDTQYF
-	TRBJ1-1	-	TRBV9	TGTGCCAGCAGCGCAGACTGGGGGAACACTGAAGCTTTCTTT	CASSADWGNTEAFF
-	TRBJ1-1	-	TRBV1	TGCACCAGCAGTACACCTCGGGATATGGGCTCTGAAGCTTTCTTT	CTSSTPRDMGSEAFF
-	TRBJ2-1	-	TRBV5-1	TGCGCCAGCAGCTTGGCGGCAGAGCAGTTCTTC	CASSLAAEQFF
-	TRBJ2-1	-	TRBV10-3	TGTGCCATCAGTGAGTCGGAAAACAATGAGCAGTTCTTC	CAISESENNEQFF
TRBD1	TRBJ2-5	-	TRBV27	TGTGCCAGCAGGGCGACAGGGGTGGAAGAGACCCAGTACTTC	CASRATGVEETQYF
-	TRBJ2-7	-	TRBV5-1	TGCGCCAGCAGCCTGGTAGGTAGCGGTCTATACGAGCAGTACTTC	CASSLVGSGLYEQYF
-	TRBJ2-7	few	TRBV5-6	TGTGCCAGCAGCTTGGCGGTCGAGCAGTACTTC	CASSLAVEQYF
-	TRBJ2-3	-	TRBV27	TGTGCCAGCAGTTTATCGGTCAGGCTAAGCACAGATACGCAGTATTTT	CASSLSVRLSTDTQYF
-	TRBJ1-1	once	TRBV25-1	TGTGCCAGCAGTGGCAGGGATGAAGCTTTCTTT	CASSGRDEAFF
-	TRBJ2-7	-	TRBV10-2	TGCGCCAGCAGACCCAGGGAAGGGAACGAGCAGTACTTC	CASRPREGNEQYF
TRBD1	TRBJ1-2	once	TRBV4-3	TGCGCCAGCAGCCATCGCGACGGGACAGCAAACTATGGCTACACCTTC	CASSHRDGTANYGYTF
-	TRBJ2-6	-	TRBV7-9	TGTGCCAGCAGCTTCGCGTGGGGGGCAGATAGTGGGGCCAACGTCCTGACTTTC	CASSFAWGADSGANVLTF
TRBD2	TRBJ2-1	-	TRBV19	TGTGCCAGTAAGCCGGCGGGGGATGGCGGGAGGTGGCACAATGAGCAGTTCTTC	CASKPAGDGGRWHNEQFF